Reported below is one TCR beta chain. This clonotype appeared many times. What this receptor recognizes is not known. One base away there is no much larger clone; base qualities are not given. The library was obtained by multiplex PCR. The listed sequencing device is Illumina HiSeq 4000. iRepertoire HTBI primers and Arm-PCR amplification of CDR3 regions were used to construct TCR beta libraries. Before sequencing, the PCR products went through gel purification. In the original analysis: A total of fewer than 80 TRBV and about 13 TRBJ segments were identified across samples and were used for gene usage analysis of CDR3 amino acid clonotypes. COPE and FqMerger were used to merge filtered high-quality paired reads into contigs. BLAST was used to align contigs to IMGT TRBV, TRBD and TRBJ reference genes, with CDR3 defined following IMGT. Any clonotype with a frequency above 0.1% was classified as a highly expanded clone. Repertoire diversity was measured by Shannon entropy, and V-J evenness by the Gini coefficient. A clonotype found in more than one individual was treated as public. TCRdb handled the public reads itself, with Q25 trimming in fastp and clone calling in MiXCR, and kept productive beta chains. Entries are consolidated by CDR3 protein sequence, retaining the most common genes and DNA. The V and J calls come from TCRdb's annotation, not from the publication. In this sample the table shows roughly 470,000 distinct CDR3 sequences, more than 20% of which occur a single time. The ten most abundant clones make up about 8.3% of the sample.

The data were obtained in a study of regulatory T cells in long-lasting Graves disease (dated by TCRdb to the early 2020s). For the wider study: Persistent Graves' disease was defined as antithyroid drug treatment for over 5 years with persistently positive TSH receptor autoantibodies. Patients with persistent Graves' disease were compared with patients with newly diagnosed Graves' disease using TCR sequencing and RNA sequencing of peripheral blood. A total of approximately 35 samples underwent TCR sequencing: about 13 from persistent and roughly 20 from newly diagnosed Graves' disease patients. In the clinical cohort, patients with persistent Graves' disease had used antithyroid drugs for an average of about 9.3 years. The study was conducted in China and was registered as a clinical trial.

The sample's time point, from its label and the paper: persistent/refractory GD, antithyroid drugs over 5 years with positive TRAb. RNA was extracted from PBMCs in TRIzol for both TCR sequencing and RNA sequencing. The diagnosis of Graves' disease was made according to American Thyroid Association guidelines. The patients came from an endocrinology department in Xi'an, China. Each patient gave about 10 milliliters of peripheral blood, collected in an EDTA anticoagulant tube. PBMCs were isolated by Ficoll Paque Plus density gradient separation without further T cell sorting. An Agilent 2100 Bioanalyzer and agarose gel were used to assess RNA quality, and a NanoDrop 2000 was used to measure RNA concentration. From its cysteine to its phenylalanine, the CDR3 spans 18 amino acids. The only DNA kept is the CDR3, 54 bases in frame from the first base. V is shortened by 7 bases, J by 0 bases, and the region joining them spans 24 bases. CDR1 KGHDR and CDR2 SFDVKD were looked up in the germline V gene.

Paper-wide results and their limitations: The study examined only peripheral blood because the primary lesion, thyroid tissue, could not be accessed. The authors noted that the small sample size was a limitation that may lower accuracy. Sequencing and analysis were limited to the TCR beta chain. Persistent disease showed preferential use of TRBV28, TRBJ1-2 and TRBJ2-5, whereas newly diagnosed disease favored TRBV20-1 and TRBJ2-1. Compared with newly diagnosed patients, persistent Graves' disease patients had lower TCR Shannon entropy and fewer highly expanded clones, which suggests clonal expansion. Patients with persistent disease shared more public clonotypes (around 2,700) than newly diagnosed patients did (more than 900).

The sequencing used peripheral blood mononuclear cells (PBMCs), collected when the disease was refractory, from a patient treated with antithyroid drugs. Rearrangement joined TRBV24-1 to TRBJ2-7, with a weak D call of TRBD2 (6 bases match). The source of this sequence is a female donor with Graves disease. CDR3 loop: CATSPGHSAGPSSYEQYF. Here is the DNA: TGTGCCACCAGCCCCGGGCACTCTGCGGGACCAAGCTCCTACGAGCAGTACTTC.